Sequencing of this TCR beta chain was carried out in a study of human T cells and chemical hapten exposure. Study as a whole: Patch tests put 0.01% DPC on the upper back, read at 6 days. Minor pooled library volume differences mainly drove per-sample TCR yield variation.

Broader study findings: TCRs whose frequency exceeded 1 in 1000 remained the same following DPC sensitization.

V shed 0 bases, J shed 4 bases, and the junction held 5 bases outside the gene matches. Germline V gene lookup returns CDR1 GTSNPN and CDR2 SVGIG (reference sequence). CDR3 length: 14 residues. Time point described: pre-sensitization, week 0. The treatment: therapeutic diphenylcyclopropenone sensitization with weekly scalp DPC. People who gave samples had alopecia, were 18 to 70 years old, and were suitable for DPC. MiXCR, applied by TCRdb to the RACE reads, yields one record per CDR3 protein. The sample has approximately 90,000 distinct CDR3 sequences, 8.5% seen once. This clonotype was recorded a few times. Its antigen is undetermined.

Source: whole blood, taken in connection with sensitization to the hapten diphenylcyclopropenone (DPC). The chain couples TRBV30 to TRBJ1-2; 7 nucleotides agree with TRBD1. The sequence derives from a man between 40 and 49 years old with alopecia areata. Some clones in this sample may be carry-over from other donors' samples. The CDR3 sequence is CAWSVRQGGYGYTF. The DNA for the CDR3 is TGTGCCTGGAGTGTTAGACAGGGAGGCTATGGCTACACCTTC.